The clone carrying this TCR beta chain was picked up a small number of times. What it binds is unknown. The data are from a study of T cell repertoires in cytomegalovirus infection. V lost 5 bases and J lost 5, with 22 bases in between. The length of the CDR3 is 16 residues. Germline V gene data show CDR1 as SNHLY and CDR2 as FYNNEI. TCRdb analysed the reads with MiXCR anew, one entry per CDR3 protein. The sample yields about 470,000 distinct CDR3 sequences, roughly 46% seen once. This material consisted of cultured PBMCs, taken from culture after CMV antigen stimulation. This rearrangement joins TRBV2 to TRBJ2-7, with a tentative D call TRBD1 (6 bases). The origin of this receptor is a human donor in good health (CMV status not recorded). Some clones in this sample may be carry-over from other donors' samples. CDR3 coding DNA: TGTGCCAGCAGTAGCCGTCCAGGTCAGGGGCGAAACGAGCAGTACTTC. As protein: CASSSRPGQGRNEQYF. Combining the CDR3 with reference TRBV2 and TRBJ2-7 gives the whole variable domain EPEVTQTPSHQVTQMGQEVILRCVPISNHLYFYWYRQILGQKVEFLVSFYNNEISEKSEIFDDQFSVERPDGSNFTLKIRSTKLEDSAMYFCASSSRPGQGRNEQYFGPGTRLTVT.